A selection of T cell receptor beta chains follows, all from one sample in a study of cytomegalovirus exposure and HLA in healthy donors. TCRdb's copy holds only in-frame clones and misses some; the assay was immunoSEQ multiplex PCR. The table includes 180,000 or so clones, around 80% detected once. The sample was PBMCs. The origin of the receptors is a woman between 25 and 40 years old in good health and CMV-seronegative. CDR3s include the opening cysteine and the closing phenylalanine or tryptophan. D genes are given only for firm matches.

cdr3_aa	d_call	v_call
CASSEAIEVTAQYF	.	TRBV6-1
CASSRQGGGYTF	TRBD1	TRBV2
CASTLRGLNSPLHF	.	TRBV10-1
CASTLRQGWYNEQFF	.	TRBV2
CASSLHGNSYEQYF	.	TRBV28
CSVEPSGGEVQFF	.	TRBV29-1
CASSLSSGQGAYQPQHF	TRBD1	TRBV27
CASSQDRTGKGYTF	TRBD1	TRBV4-2
CASSWTISPDTGELFF	.	TRBV5-8
CASSLVEAGANVLTF	.	TRBV5-1
CASSPQPRTGGAFGYTF	TRBD1	TRBV7-9
CASSSEGTAQETQYF	TRBD1	TRBV18
CASRQRDRANTEAFF	TRBD1	TRBV6-6
CAWSVRGGGEEKLFF	TRBD1	TRBV30
CASSASRVLNTGELFF	.	TRBV5-1